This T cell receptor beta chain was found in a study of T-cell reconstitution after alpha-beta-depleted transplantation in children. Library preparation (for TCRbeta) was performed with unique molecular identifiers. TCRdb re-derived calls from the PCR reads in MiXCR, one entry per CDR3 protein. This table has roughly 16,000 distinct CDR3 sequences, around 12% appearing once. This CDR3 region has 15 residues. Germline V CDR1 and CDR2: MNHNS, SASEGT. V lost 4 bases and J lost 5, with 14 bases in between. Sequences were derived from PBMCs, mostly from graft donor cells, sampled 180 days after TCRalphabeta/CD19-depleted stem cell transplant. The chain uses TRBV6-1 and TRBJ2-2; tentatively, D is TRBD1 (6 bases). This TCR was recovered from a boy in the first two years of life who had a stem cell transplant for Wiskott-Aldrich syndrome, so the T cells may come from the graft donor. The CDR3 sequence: CASSVLTGATGELFF. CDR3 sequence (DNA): TGTGCCAGCAGTGTTTTGACAGGAGCTACCGGGGAGCTGTTTTTT.